This T cell receptor (beta chain) was sequenced during a study of cytomegalovirus exposure and HLA in healthy donors. The CDR3 sequence is 15 residues long. V gave up 0 bases and J gave up 1 base; unmatched junction bases: 2. The germline V gene has CDR1 MNHEY and CDR2 SVGAGI. Primers for the PCR totalled 60 Vbeta and 13 Jbeta. Measured with immunoSEQ multiplex PCR; TCRdb has only the in-frame clones, and not every one. The table records around 110,000 clones, around 81% of them present only once. This clone has more than one count but fewer than ten. The source material was PBMCs. This sequence joins TRBV6-5 and TRBJ1-2; 7 bases are shared with TRBD1. This clonotype was obtained from a woman younger than 45 in good health and CMV-seronegative. The CDR3 reads CASSYSGTVNYGYTF. CDR3 sequence (DNA): TGTGCCAGCAGTTACTCCGGGACAGTTAACTATGGCTACACCTTC.